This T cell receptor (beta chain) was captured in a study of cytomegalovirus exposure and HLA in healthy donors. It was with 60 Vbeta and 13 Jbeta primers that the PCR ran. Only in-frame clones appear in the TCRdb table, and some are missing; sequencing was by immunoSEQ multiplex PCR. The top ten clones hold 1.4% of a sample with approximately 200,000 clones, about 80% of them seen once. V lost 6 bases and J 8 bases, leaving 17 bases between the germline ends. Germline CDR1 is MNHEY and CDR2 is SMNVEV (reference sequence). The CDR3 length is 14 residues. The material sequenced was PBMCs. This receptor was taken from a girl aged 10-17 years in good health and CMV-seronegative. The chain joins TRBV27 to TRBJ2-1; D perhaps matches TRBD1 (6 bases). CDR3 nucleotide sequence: TGTGCCAGCAGGCTCCAGGGGATGGTAGATGAGCAGTTCTTC. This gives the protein CASRLQGMVDEQFF.